Given below is one TCR beta chain in context. Trimming cost V 5 bases and J 0 bases, with 16 bases left between them. Germline V gene sequence: CDR1 DFQATT, CDR2 SNEGSKA (reference sequence). This CDR3 is built from 15 residues. The data were taken from a study of blood T cells in healthy people across ages. Combining a sample-barcoded 5' primer with a J-beta primer mix, a second PCR ran for about 6 to 12 cycles. Paired-end reads containing CDR3 totaled no fewer than 2.5 million for each sample. One entry per CDR3 protein, called by TCRdb with MiXCR from the 5' RACE reads. Of around 990,000 distinct CDR3 sequences listed, roughly 24% are singletons. These sequences were also reported in another study, on T cells of mothers and their children.

Input material: blood. The chain employs TRBV20-1 and TRBJ2-5, with a possible D match to TRBD2 (7 bases). This TCR was sampled from a girl aged 2-10 years in good health. The DNA for the CDR3 is TGCAGTGCTCTGGGGGGGGGCTCGTACCAAGAGACCCAGTACTTC. Protein sequence: CSALGGGSYQETQYF.